This T cell receptor (beta chain) was captured in a study of radiotherapy plus CTLA-4 blockade in lung cancer. Across the whole study: Among patients, less than 20% showed objective responses, and approximately 31% had disease control.

As to this clone: Its cognate antigen is unknown.

TCRdb keeps only in-frame clones here, not all; method: immunoSEQ multiplex PCR. The sample holds about 51,000 clones, 77% seen once. People whose metastatic non-small-cell lung cancer was chemo-refractory got focal radiation along with CTLA-4 blockade by ipilimumab. General study findings and limits: Dynamics of early blood T cell clones, together with interferon-beta, were reportedly the best predictors of response. TCR clones originating in tumors grew in number in blood after radiotherapy plus ipilimumab.

The J segment lost 6 bases and the V segment lost 4 bases, leaving 5 bases of the junction unmatched. Germline assignment: CDR1 MNHNS and CDR2 SASEGT. The CDR3 is 14 residues long. The chain employs TRBV6-1 and TRBJ2-4, with TRBD1 identical over 8 bases. The material was peripheral blood, obtained from a patient treated with radiotherapy plus ipilimumab. This receptor was obtained from a human donor with non-small cell lung cancer whose response to radiotherapy plus ipilimumab could not be evaluated. The CDR3 nucleotides are TGTGCCAGCAGTGTTGGCGGACAGGGAAACATTCAGTACTTC. Translated: CASSVGGQGNIQYF.